This T cell receptor (beta chain) was identified in a study of T cell responses to AZD1222 COVID-19 vaccine. Study observations and caveats: Vaccine-related CD4 TCRs covered spike, predominating at 160-218 and 743-854. Spike-specific TCR breadth and depth were elevated following two AZD1222 doses. Only 5 or 6 individuals given AZD1222 were seropositive at baseline. Within unmutated variant regions lay the reported targets of nearly half of spike-specific TCRs.

The CDR3 totals 14 residues. CDR1 is SGDLS, CDR2 YYNGEE, per germline. V lost 0 bases, J lost 8 bases, and 14 bases lay in between. A word on this clone: Its antigen is unidentified.

Generated by immunoSEQ multiplex PCR, the TCRdb table keeps only in-frame clones and is missing some. Of more than 90,000 clones listed, 70% to 90% are singletons. This sample comprised peripheral blood, obtained 28 days after the second AZD1222 dose. The J gene is TRBJ1-2, the V gene TRBV9, with D possibly TRBD1 on 6 matching bases. The origin of this receptor is an adult who received the AZD1222 COVID-19 vaccine. CDR3 coding DNA: TGTGCCAGCAGCGTAGCTGGGGCAGGGGAGGGCTACACCTTC. It codes for CASSVAGAGEGYTF. The full variable domain, rest sourced from reference TRBV9 and TRBJ1-2, is DSGVTQTPKHLITATGQRVTLRCSPRSGDLSVYWYQQSLDQGLQFLIQYYNGEERAKGNILERFSAQQFPDLHSELNLSSLELGDSALYFCASSVAGAGEGYTFGSGTRLTVV.